What follows are 2 T cell receptor beta chains derived from one specimen sequenced in a study of T cells in Graves' hyperthyroidism and ophthalmopathy. From RNA transcripts, TCR beta CDR3 regions were amplified. HTBI primers were used for first-round RT-PCR of the TCR CDR3. Each CDR3 protein is one row after TCRdb ran MiXCR on the multiplex PCR reads. The table has roughly 130,000 distinct CDR3 sequences, approximately 20% seen once; the top ten hold roughly 73%. The sample consisted of blood. Receptor source: a woman between 45 and 65 years old with Graves' hyperthyroidism that later progressed to Graves' ophthalmopathy.

The chain joins TRBV19 to TRBJ1-5; the D is unclear. Germline V lookup: CDR1 LNHDA, CDR2 SQIVND (reference sequence). V was clipped by 9 bases and J by 4 bases, with 13 bases between them. This CDR3 contains 13 residues. This chain's CDR3 is CASLERVNQPQHF. In DNA, the CDR3 is TGTGCCAGCCTGGAACGGGTAAATCAGCCCCAGCATTTT. Complete variable domain (other parts from reference TRBV19 and TRBJ1-5): DGGITQSPKYLFRKEGQNVTLSCEQNLNHDAMYWYRQDPGQGLRLIYYSQIVNDFQKGDIAEGYSVSREKKESFPLTVTSAQKNPTAFYLCASLERVNQPQHFGDGTRLSIL.

This chain links TRBV10-2 with TRBJ1-6; D unclear. Germline V gives CDR1 WSHSY, CDR2 SAAADI. The CDR3 consists of 18 residues. The ends were cut back, 6 bases at V and 0 bases at J, with 18 bases in the middle. The CDR3 sequence: CASSPTTPGNSYNSPLHF. The CDR3 DNA reads TGCGCCAGCAGCCCAACAACTCCCGGGAACTCCTATAATTCACCCCTCCACTTT.